The rows below give T cell receptor beta chains drawn from one sample of a study of T-cell reconstitution after alpha-beta-depleted transplantation in children. TCRdb analysed the PCR reads with MiXCR anew, one entry per CDR3 protein. Found here are 780,000 or so distinct CDR3 sequences, 16% of them singletons; the top ten hold around 5.3%. This specimen consisted of PBMCs, mostly from graft donor cells, obtained 360 days after TCRalphabeta/CD19-depleted stem cell transplant. These receptors all stem from a male patient between 5 and 17 years old who had a stem cell transplant for acute lymphoblastic leukemia, so the T cells may come from the graft donor. Both conserved end residues are part of each CDR3.

v_gene	j_gene	len	CDR3aa
TRBV5-1	TRBJ2-7	13	CASRRGSNYEQYF
TRBV12-3/TRBV12-4	TRBJ2-2	17	CASSRSHRRYGTGELFF
TRBV29-1	TRBJ2-7	12	CSVLSGEYEQYF
TRBV20-1	TRBJ1-2	14	CSATVKGANYGYTF
TRBV7-9	TRBJ2-2	16	CASSLGLGAVTGELFF
TRBV5-1	TRBJ2-1	17	CASSLVLTRDVGNEQFF
TRBV5-1	TRBJ2-7	12	CASRLAEPEQYF
TRBV5-1	TRBJ1-4	16	CASSLESEQVEEKLFF
TRBV30	TRBJ2-1	14	CAWNTRYTGDEQFF
TRBV20-1	TRBJ2-1	16	CSASKTSGRPYNEQFF
TRBV20-1	TRBJ1-5	18	CSASRWGAPEISNQPQHF
TRBV5-6	TRBJ2-3	15	CASSSTRDSTDTQYF
TRBV13	TRBJ2-3	17	CASSLGPSLAITDTQYF
TRBV7-9	TRBJ2-7	14	CASSLDRGVNEQYF
TRBV4-1	TRBJ2-1	17	CASSRTSGRFSYNEQFF
TRBV7-9	TRBJ1-4	17	CASSPDRGAKTNEKLFF
TRBV4-1	TRBJ2-2	15	CASSFLGASTGELFF
TRBV20-1	TRBJ2-6	14	CSAADRAGANVLTF
TRBV29-1	TRBJ2-1	13	CSVGQGGDNEQFF
TRBV7-8	TRBJ2-7	14	CASSLGGDIPEQYF
TRBV24-1	TRBJ2-2	16	CATSDLDRANTGELFF
TRBV4-2	TRBJ2-4	17	CASSQEKVAGTKNIQYF
TRBV1	TRBJ2-4	20	CTSSRSTGGQADQGENIQYF
TRBV7-6	TRBJ2-6	19	CASSLGTAGGLAGANVLTF
TRBV29-1	TRBJ2-1	14	CSVESSGSGNEQFF
TRBV5-4	TRBJ1-1	15	CASSLAGTPNTEAFF
TRBV7-9	TRBJ2-1	15	CASRPSGATYNEQFF
TRBV7-2	TRBJ2-1	17	CASSLGGGAGGYNEQFF
TRBV21-1	TRBJ2-7	14	CASTPLGHPYEQYF
TRBV20-1	TRBJ2-3	13	CSEKSSGTDTQYF
TRBV28	TRBJ1-2	13	CASTPGWATGYTF
TRBV20-1	TRBJ2-2	14	CSAPTSGSTGELFF
TRBV11-2	TRBJ2-7	15	CASSLEWTSFDEQYF
TRBV18	TRBJ2-7	14	CASSPWEGTNEQYF
TRBV4-2	TRBJ2-2	14	CASKLAGGTGELFF
TRBV29-1	TRBJ1-1	13	CSVVGTVNTEAFF
TRBV30	TRBJ1-5	12	CAWSVPPGPQHF
TRBV18	TRBJ2-6	18	CASSRWDRAASGANVLTF
TRBV12-3/TRBV12-4	TRBJ2-3	17	CASGGSGGRGSTDTQYF
TRBV6-1	TRBJ2-7	13	CASARGDTYEQYF
TRBV29-1	TRBJ2-1	14	CSAQRGGSYNEQFF
TRBV28	TRBJ1-4	16	CASSSPSGLNGEKLFF
TRBV5-1	TRBJ2-1	17	CASSLVGLAGSYNEQFF
TRBV5-1	TRBJ2-7	17	CASSLERTSGSPYEQYF
TRBV5-1	TRBJ2-3	18	CASSLGTSGRAPADTQYF
TRBV5-1	TRBJ1-4	15	CASSSLQGPIEKLFF
TRBV29-1	TRBJ1-2	12	CSVGRQNYGYTF
TRBV5-1	TRBJ2-1	12	CASSLGESQQFF
TRBV3-1	TRBJ1-2	15	CASSQDIRSLYGYTF
TRBV6-5	TRBJ2-3	15	CASSYRLGERYTQYF
TRBV27	TRBJ2-3	14	CASSGTSGWDTQYF
TRBV5-1	TRBJ2-1	15	CASSFGRDNYNEQFF
TRBV3-1	TRBJ2-3	15	CASSPGQGPPDTQYF
TRBV7-9	TRBJ2-2	10	CASNDGELFF
TRBV29-1	TRBJ2-7	14	CSVKLGQGIYEQYF
TRBV5-4	TRBJ2-3	15	CASSLGTGIADTQYF
TRBV5-1	TRBJ2-4	15	CASSWGPSRGNIQYF
TRBV29-1	TRBJ2-7	15	CSVEADPEGPYEQYF
TRBV24-1	TRBJ2-2	13	CATSDLGTGELFF